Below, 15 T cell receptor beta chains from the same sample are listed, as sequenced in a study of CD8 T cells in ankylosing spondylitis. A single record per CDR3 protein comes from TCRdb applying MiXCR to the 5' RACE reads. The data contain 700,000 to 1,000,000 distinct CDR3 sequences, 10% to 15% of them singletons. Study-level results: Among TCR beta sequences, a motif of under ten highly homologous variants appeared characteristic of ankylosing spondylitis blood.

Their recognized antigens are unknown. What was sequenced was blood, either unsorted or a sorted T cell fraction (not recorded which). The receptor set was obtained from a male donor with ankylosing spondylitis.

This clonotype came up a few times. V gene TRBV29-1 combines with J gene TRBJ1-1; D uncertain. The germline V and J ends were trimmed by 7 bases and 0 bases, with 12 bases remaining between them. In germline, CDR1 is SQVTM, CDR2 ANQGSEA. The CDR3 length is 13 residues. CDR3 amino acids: CSGGVHLNTEAFF. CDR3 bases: TGCAGCGGTGGAGTACATTTGAACACTGAAGCTTTCTTT.

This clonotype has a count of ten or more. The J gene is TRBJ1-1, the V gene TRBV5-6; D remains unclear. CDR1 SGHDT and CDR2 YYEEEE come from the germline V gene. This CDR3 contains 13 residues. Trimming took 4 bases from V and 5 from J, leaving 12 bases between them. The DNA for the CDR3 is TGTGCCAGCAGCATACTGGGAGGGACTGAAGCTTTCTTT. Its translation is CASSILGGTEAFF.

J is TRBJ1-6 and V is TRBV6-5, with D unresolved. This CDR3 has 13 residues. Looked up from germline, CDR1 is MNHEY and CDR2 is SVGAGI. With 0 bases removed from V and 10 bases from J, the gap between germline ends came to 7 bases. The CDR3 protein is CASSYSIASPLHF. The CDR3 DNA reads TGTGCCAGCAGTTACTCGATTGCCTCACCCCTCCACTTT.

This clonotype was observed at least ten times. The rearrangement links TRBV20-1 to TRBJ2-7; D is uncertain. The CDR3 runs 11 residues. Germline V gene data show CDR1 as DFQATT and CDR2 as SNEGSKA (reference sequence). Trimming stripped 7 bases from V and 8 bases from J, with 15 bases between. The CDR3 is CSVMHGPQQYF. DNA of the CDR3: TGCAGTGTTATGCATGGACCCCAGCAGTACTTC.

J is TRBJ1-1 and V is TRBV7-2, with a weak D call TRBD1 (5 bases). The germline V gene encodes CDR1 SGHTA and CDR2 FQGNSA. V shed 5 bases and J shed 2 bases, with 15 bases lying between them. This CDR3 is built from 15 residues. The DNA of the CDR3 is TGTGCCAGCAGCGCCCAGGGTGCTGCTAACACTGAAGCTTTCTTT. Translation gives CASSAQGAANTEAFF. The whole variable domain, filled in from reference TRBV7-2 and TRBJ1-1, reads GAGVSQSPSNKVTEKGKDVELRCDPISGHTALYWYRQSLGQGLEFLIYFQGNSAPDKSGLPSDRFSAERTGGSVSTLTIQRTQQEDSAVYLCASSAQGAANTEAFFGQGTRLTVV.

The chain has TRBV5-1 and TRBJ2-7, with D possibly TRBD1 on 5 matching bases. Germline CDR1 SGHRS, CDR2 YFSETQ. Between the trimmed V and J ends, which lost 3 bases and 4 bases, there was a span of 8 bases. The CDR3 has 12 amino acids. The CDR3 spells CASSSTAYEQYF. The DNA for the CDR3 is TGCGCCAGCAGCTCGACAGCTTACGAGCAGTACTTC.

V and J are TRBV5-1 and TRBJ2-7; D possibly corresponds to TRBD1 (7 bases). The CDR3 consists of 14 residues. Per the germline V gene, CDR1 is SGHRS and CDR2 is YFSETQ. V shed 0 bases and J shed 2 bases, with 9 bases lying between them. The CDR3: CASSLARGAYEQYF. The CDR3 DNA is TGCGCCAGCAGCTTGGCCAGGGGGGCCTACGAGCAGTACTTC.

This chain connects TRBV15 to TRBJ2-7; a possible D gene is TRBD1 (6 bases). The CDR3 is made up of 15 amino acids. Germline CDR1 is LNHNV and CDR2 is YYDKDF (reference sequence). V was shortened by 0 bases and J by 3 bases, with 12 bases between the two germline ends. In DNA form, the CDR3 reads TGTGCCACCAGCAGAGATAGGGGGACGAACTACGAGCAGTACTTC. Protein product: CATSRDRGTNYEQYF. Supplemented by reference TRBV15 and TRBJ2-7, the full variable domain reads DAMVIQNPRYQVTQFGKPVTLSCSQTLNHNVMYWYQQKSSQAPKLLFHYYDKDFNNEADTPDNFQSRRPNTSFCFLDIRSPGLGDTAMYLCATSRDRGTNYEQYFGPGTRLTVT.

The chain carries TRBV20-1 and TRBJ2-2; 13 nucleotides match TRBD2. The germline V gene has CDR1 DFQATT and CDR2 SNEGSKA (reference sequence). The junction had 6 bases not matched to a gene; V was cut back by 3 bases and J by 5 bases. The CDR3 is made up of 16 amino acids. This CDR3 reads CSASLGLAGETGELFF. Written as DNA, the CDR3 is TGCAGTGCTAGCCTAGGACTAGCGGGAGAAACCGGGGAGCTGTTTTTT.

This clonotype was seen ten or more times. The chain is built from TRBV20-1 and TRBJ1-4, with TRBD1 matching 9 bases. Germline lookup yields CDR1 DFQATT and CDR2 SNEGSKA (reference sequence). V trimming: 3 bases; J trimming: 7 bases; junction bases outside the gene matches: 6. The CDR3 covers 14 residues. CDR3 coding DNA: TGCAGTGCTAGTCCGGGACAGGGTGGTGAAAAACTGTTTTTT. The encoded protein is CSASPGQGGEKLFF.

This CDR3 is CASSLPYQDQYGYTF. The DNA of the CDR3 is TGTGCCAGCAGTTTACCTTACCAGGATCAATATGGCTACACCTTC. The gene calls are TRBV28 and TRBJ1-2; D unresolved. The CDR3 extends over 15 amino acids. CDR1 and CDR2 (germline): MDHEN, SYDVKM. The V end lost 2 bases, the J end lost 5 bases, and 15 bases lay between the germline ends.

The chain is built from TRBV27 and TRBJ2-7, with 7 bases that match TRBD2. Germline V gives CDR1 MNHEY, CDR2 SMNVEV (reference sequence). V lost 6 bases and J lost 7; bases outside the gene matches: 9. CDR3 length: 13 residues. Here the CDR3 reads CASREGWGGEQYF. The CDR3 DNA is TGTGCCAGCAGGGAGGGGTGGGGAGGGGAGCAGTACTTC.

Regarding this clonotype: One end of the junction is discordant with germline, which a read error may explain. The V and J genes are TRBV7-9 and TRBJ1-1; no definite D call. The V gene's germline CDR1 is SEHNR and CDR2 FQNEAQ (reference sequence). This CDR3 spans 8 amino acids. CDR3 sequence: CASSPQLF. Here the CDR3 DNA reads TGTGCCAGCAGCCCGCAACTCTTT.

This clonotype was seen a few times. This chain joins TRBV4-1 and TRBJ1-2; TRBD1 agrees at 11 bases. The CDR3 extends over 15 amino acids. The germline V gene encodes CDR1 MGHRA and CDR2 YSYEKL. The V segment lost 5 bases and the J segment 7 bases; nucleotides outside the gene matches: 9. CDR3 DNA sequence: TGCGCCAGCAGCTGGACAGGGGGCACCCGCGGTGGCTACACCTTC. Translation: CASSWTGGTRGGYTF.

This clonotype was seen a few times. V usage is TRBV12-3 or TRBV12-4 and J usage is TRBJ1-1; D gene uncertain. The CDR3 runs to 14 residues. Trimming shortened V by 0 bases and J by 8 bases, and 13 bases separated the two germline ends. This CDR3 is CASSLASHRAEAFF. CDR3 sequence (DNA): TGTGCCAGCAGTTTAGCCTCCCATCGGGCCGAAGCTTTCTTT.